This T cell receptor beta chain emerged from a study of blood T cell repertoires in COVID-19. This CDR3 comprises 15 residues. CDR1 and CDR2 (germline): SGHAT, FQNNGV. The V and J ends lost 7 bases and 0 bases respectively, with 16 bases between them. Libraries were prepared by immunoSEQ multiplex PCR; TCRdb keeps only in-frame clonotypes and omits some of them. The sample holds roughly 250,000 clones, over 65% seen once. Sequencing was performed on peripheral blood. This TCR was sampled from a woman of 80 years or more with acute or convalescent COVID-19. The chain combines TRBV11-2 with TRBJ2-7, with D maybe TRBD1 (7 bases). CDR3 residues: CASNPSGGSSYEQYF. CDR3 nucleotide sequence: TGTGCCAGCAACCCATCAGGGGGGAGCTCCTACGAGCAGTACTTC. Combining the CDR3 with reference TRBV11-2 and TRBJ2-7 gives the whole variable domain EAGVAQSPRYKIIEKRQSVAFWCNPISGHATLYWYQQILGQGPKLLIQFQNNGVVDDSQLPKDRFSAERLKGVDSTLKIQPAKLEDSAVYLCASNPSGGSSYEQYFGPGTRLTVT.